The source of this T cell receptor beta chain is a study of PD-L1 blockade in urothelial cancer. As for the study in general: Males with urothelial cancer arising in the bladder constituted most of the 29 patients. T cell content in blood samples showed a median of approximately 140,000. Study results and limitations: Sub-median blood TCR clonality before treatment predicted longer survival.

Regarding this clone: Its antigen is not identified.

Germline CDR1 and CDR2: SGHRS and YFSETQ. The length of the CDR3 is 17 residues. With V trimmed by 4 bases and J by 4 bases, 7 bases remained unmatched. PCRs were each spiked with synthetic TCR analog templates. The method was immunoSEQ multiplex PCR; TCRdb's version includes in-frame clones alone and lacks a portion of them. The table records about 72,000 clones, approximately 83% of them present only once. As to time point: pretreatment peripheral blood. The starting material was PBMCs, obtained around atezolizumab (anti-PD-L1) treatment. V usage is TRBV5-1 and J usage is TRBJ2-2; 13 bases are shared with TRBD2. The TCR comes from a man aged 55 to 69 with urothelial cancer. DNA of the CDR3: TGCGCCAGCAGCCAGGGGGGACTAGCGGGGAGCACCGGGGAGCTGTTTTTT. Translated, it gives CASSQGGLAGSTGELFF.